This note documents a single TCR beta chain sequence. Patients in Seattle were enrolled during active infection, then followed longitudinally. The CDR3 extends over 14 amino acids. After removal of 4 bases from V and 5 bases from J, the junction contained 6 bases not matched to a gene. The germline V gene encodes CDR1 LGHDT and CDR2 YNNKEL (reference sequence). These data originate in a study of blood T cell repertoires in COVID-19. For the study at large: From the United States, Italy and Spain came samples of acute and convalescent COVID-19. T cells, B-cell-depleted T cells, or PBMCs provided the cDNA or gDNA that served as material.

How the authors handled the data: Scientists estimated how many nucleated cells there were by amplifying reference gene primers. Libraries were prepared by immunoSEQ multiplex PCR; TCRdb keeps only in-frame clonotypes and omits some of them. The V and J calls and clone size were taken over from that table, and D and trimming were inferred from the DNA. Of about 170,000 clones detected, around 87% appear once; the ten largest clones hold 2% to 3%. This sequence was found in a woman aged 80 or older with COVID-19, enrolled during active disease. The chain is built from TRBV3-1 (or the pseudogene TRBV3-2) and TRBJ1-2; 8 bases line up with TRBD1. The sequencing sample was made of peripheral blood. The CDR3 here is CASSRGQVGYGYTF. The CDR3 region has the DNA TGTGCCAGCAGCCGGGGACAGGTGGGATATGGCTACACCTTC.